This T cell receptor beta chain was identified during a study of T-cell reconstitution after alpha-beta-depleted transplantation in children. This clonotype was recorded at least ten times. What it recognizes is unknown. Construction of the TCRbeta library involved unique molecular identifiers. TCRdb itself ran the PCR reads through MiXCR, one entry per CDR3 protein. Among 200,000 or so distinct CDR3 sequences listed, roughly 6% were seen once. Notes on the study in general: Reportedly, roughly two months post-transplant, alpha-beta T cells arose from several hundred expanded graft clones. The main origin of T-cell counts and diversity one year after transplant was newly produced T cells. Surviving recipient T cells and intrathymic progenitors accounted for some patients' high TCRbeta diversity at day 60.

This CDR3 region has 17 residues. Losses at the gene ends were 4 bases for V and 3 bases for J; bases not matched to a gene: 12. The V gene's germline CDR1 is SGHRS and CDR2 YFSETQ. Sequenced material: PBMCs, taken before TCRalphabeta/CD19-depleted stem cell transplant. The gene calls are TRBV5-1 and TRBJ2-1; 8 positions match TRBD2. The receptor was isolated from a girl less than two years old with combined immunodeficiency, due to receive a stem cell transplant. The CDR3 protein is CASSTPLAEGFYNEQFF. As DNA, the CDR3 is TGCGCCAGCAGCACACCACTAGCGGAAGGCTTCTACAATGAGCAGTTCTTC.